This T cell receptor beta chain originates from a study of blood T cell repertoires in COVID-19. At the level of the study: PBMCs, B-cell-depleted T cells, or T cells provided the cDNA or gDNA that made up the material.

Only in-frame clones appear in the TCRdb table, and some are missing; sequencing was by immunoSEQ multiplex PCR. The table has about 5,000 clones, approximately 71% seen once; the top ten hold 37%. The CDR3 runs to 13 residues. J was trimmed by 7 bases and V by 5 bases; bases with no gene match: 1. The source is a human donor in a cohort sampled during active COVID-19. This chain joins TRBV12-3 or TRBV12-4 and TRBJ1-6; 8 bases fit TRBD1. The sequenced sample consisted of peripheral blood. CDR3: CASSAGGNSPLHF. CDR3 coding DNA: TGTGCCAGCAGTGCAGGGGGCAATTCACCCCTCCACTTT.